The present T cell receptor (beta chain) was sequenced within a study of T cell clonotyping in hematopoietic cell transplantation. Across the whole study: Pretransplant recipient samples were taken after cytoreduction.

On this clone itself: Its specificity is not known.

Sample time point: recipient sample about 28 days before transplant, after cytoreduction. Samples: about 28 days before transplant, then days 30, 100 and 180 after. Sequenced by immunoSEQ multiplex PCR; TCRdb stores in-frame clones only, minus some. The sample gives approximately 46,000 clones, under 90% of which show up once; roughly 6% is in the top ten. Trimming removed 1 base from V and 9 bases from J, with 13 bases in between. CDR3 length equals 13 residues. Germline V CDR1 and CDR2: SGHTA, FQGTGA. Study conclusions and caveats: Broader posttransplant TCR repertoire diversity was predicted by graft donor and pretransplant recipient Inverse Simpson Index values.

The clonotype comes from a man aged 55 to 70 with biphenotypic leukemia. Some clones in this sample may be carry-over from other donors' samples. The sequenced sample was peripheral blood mononuclear cells, obtained before stem cell transplant. The chain links TRBV7-3 to TRBJ2-7; D is perhaps TRBD2 (6 bases). This CDR3 is CASSLRGGDAQYF. For the CDR3, the DNA is TGTGCCAGCAGCTTAAGAGGCGGGGACGCGCAGTACTTC. The variable domain in full, with the rest retrieved from reference TRBV7-3 and TRBJ2-7, is GAGVSQTPSNKVTEKGKYVELRCDPISGHTALYWYRQSLGQGPEFLIYFQGTGAADDSGLPNDRFFAVRPEGSVSTLKIQRTERGDSAVYLCASSLRGGDAQYFGPGTRLTVT.